The 4 T cell receptor beta chains given below trace back to one sample, sequenced in a study of cytomegalovirus exposure and HLA in healthy donors. Primers: 60 Vbeta forward and 13 Jbeta reverse. This table comes from immunoSEQ multiplex PCR, and its TCRdb copy is limited to in-frame clones, with some not included. There are about 160,000 clones in the sample; roughly 80% occur only once, and roughly 1.4% lies in the top ten. The sample was PBMCs. The receptor set was obtained from a woman aged 25-40 years in good health and CMV-seronegative.

This chain links TRBV29-1 with TRBJ2-7; D may be TRBD1 (6 bases). Germline V gives CDR1 SQVTM, CDR2 ANQGSEA. Trimming cost V 3 bases and J 1 base, with 10 bases left between them. The CDR3 runs 13 residues. CDR3 in amino acids: CSVDGGGSYEQYF. The CDR3 region has the DNA TGCAGCGTTGATGGGGGCGGTTCCTACGAGCAGTACTTC.

The CDR3 region is CASSPGPRGTEAFF. DNA for the CDR3: TGTGCCAGCAGCCCAGGACCCCGGGGGACTGAAGCTTTCTTT. The genes are TRBV7-9 and TRBJ1-1; D possibly corresponds to TRBD1 (5 bases). CDR3 size: 14 residues. Germline V gene sequence: CDR1 SEHNR, CDR2 FQNEAQ (reference sequence). Trimming removed 5 bases at V and 5 bases at J, with 15 bases between.

This clone was found a few times. The chain couples TRBV6-5 to TRBJ2-3, with D possibly TRBD1 on 5 matching bases. V was clipped by 2 bases and J by 4 bases, with 10 bases between them. Germline lookup yields CDR1 MNHEY and CDR2 SVGAGI. This CDR3 has 14 amino acids. The CDR3 nucleotides are TGTGCCAGCAGTTACCGGCAGGGTGCAGATACGCAGTATTTT. It encodes CASSYRQGADTQYF.

The CDR3 DNA reads as TGTGCCAGCAGCCCCGGGGCTAGCGGGGGGGCTGACACCGGGGAGCTGTTTTTT. Translated, it gives CASSPGASGGADTGELFF. The chain combines TRBV5-4 with TRBJ2-2; 12 bases fit TRBD2. Trimming cost V 4 bases and J 3 bases; bases outside gene matches: 10. This CDR3 has 18 residues. Germline V gene sequence: CDR1 SGHNT, CDR2 YYREEE (reference sequence).